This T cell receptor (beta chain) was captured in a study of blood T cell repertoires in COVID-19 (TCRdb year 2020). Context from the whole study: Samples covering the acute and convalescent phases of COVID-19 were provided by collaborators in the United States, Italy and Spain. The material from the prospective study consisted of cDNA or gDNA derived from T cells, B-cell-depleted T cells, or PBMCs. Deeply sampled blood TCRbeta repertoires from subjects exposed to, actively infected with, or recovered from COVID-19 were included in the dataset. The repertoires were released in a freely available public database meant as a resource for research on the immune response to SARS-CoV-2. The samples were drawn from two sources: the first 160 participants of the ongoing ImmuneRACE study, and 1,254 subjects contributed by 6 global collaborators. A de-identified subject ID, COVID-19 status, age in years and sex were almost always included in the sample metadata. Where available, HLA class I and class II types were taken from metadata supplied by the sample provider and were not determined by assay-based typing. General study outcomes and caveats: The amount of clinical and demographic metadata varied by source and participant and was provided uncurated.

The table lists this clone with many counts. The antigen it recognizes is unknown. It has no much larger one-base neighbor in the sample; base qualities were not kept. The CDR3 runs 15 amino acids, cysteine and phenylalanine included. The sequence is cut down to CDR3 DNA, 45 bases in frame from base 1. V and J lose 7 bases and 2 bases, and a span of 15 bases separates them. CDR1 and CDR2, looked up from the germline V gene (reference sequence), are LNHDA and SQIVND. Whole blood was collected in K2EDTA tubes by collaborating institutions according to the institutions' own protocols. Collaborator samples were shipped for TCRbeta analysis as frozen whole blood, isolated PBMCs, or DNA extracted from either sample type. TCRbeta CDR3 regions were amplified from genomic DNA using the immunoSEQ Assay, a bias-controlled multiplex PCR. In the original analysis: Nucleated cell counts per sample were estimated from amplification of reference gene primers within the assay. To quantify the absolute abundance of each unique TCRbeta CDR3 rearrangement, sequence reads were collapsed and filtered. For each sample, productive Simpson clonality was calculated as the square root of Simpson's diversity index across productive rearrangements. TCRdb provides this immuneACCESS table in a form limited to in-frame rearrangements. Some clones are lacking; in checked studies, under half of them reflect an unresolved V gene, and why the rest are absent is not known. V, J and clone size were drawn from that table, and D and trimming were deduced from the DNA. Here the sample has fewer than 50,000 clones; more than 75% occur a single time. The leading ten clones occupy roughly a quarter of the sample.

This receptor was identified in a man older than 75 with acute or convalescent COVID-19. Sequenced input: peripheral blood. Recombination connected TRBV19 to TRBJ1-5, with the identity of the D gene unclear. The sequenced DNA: TGTGCCAGTAAGGAAGCGGGATCGGGCAATCAGCCCCAGCATTTT. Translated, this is CASKEAGSGNQPQHF.